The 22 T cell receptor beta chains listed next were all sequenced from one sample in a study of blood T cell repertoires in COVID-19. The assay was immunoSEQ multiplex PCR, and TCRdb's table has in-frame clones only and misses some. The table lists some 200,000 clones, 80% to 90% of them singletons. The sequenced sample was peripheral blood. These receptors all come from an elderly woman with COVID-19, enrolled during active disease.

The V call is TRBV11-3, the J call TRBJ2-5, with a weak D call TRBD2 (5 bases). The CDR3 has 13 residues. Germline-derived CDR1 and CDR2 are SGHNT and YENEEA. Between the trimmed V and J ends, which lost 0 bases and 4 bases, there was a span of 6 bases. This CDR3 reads CASSLEAGETQYF. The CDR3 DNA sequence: TGTGCCAGCAGCTTAGAGGCGGGAGAGACCCAGTACTTC. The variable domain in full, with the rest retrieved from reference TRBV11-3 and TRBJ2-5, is EAGVVQSPRYKIIEKKQPVAFWCNPISGHNTLYWYLQNLGQGPELLIRYENEEAVDDSQLPKDRFSAERLKGVDSTLKIQPAELGDSAVYLCASSLEAGETQYFGPGTRLLVL.

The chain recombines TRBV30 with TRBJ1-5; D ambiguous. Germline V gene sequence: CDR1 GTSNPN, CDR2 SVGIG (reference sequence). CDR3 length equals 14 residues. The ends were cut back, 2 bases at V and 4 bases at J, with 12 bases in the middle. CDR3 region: CAWSRGVGNQPQHF. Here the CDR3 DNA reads TGTGCCTGGAGTCGAGGAGTTGGGAATCAGCCCCAGCATTTT.

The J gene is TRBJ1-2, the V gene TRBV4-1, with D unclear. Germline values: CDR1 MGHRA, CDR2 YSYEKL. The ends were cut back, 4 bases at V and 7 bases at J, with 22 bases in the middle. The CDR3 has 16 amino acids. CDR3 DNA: TGCGCCAGCAGCCGCAGTTTTCTAGAGGCGGGCCGTGGCTACACCTTC. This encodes CASSRSFLEAGRGYTF.

The CDR3 region is CASSRSGANVLTF. The CDR3 DNA reads as TGTGCCAGTTCTCGGTCTGGGGCCAACGTCCTGACTTTC. The chain employs TRBV27 and TRBJ2-6; no firm D call. CDR1 and CDR2 from the germline V gene are MNHEY and SMNVEV (reference sequence). V lost 9 bases and J 1 base, leaving 7 bases between the germline ends. The CDR3 covers 13 residues.

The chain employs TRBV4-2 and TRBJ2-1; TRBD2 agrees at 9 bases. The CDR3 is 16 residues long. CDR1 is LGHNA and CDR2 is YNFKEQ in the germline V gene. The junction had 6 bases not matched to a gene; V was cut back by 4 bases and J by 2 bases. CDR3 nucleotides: TGTGCCAGCAGCCGTTTAGCGGGGGAGCCCTACAATGAGCAGTTCTTC. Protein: CASSRLAGEPYNEQFF.

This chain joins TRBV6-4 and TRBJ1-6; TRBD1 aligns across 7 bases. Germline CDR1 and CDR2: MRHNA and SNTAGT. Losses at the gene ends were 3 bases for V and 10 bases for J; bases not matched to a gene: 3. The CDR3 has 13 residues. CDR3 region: CASSETGNSPLHF. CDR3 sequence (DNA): TGTGCCAGCAGTGAGACAGGGAACTCACCCCTCCACTTT.

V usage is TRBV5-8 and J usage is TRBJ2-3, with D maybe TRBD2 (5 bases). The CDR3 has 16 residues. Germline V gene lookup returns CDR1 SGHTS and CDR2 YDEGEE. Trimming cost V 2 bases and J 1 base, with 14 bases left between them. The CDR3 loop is CASSLPRGGGTDTQYF. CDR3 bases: TGTGCCAGCAGCTTACCCCGGGGTGGTGGCACAGATACGCAGTATTTT.

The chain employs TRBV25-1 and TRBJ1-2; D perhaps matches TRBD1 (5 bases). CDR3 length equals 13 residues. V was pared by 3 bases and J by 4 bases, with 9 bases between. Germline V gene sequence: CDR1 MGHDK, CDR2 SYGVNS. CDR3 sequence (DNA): TGTGCCAGCAGTGAGACAGAGAGCTATGGCTACACCTTC. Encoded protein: CASSETESYGYTF.

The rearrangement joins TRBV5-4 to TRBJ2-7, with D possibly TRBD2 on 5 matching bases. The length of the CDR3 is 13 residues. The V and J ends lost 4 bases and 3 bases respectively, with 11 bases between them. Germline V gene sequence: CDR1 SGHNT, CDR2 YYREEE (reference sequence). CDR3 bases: TGTGCCAGCAGCCGAGAGGGCTACTACGAGCAGTACTTC. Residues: CASSREGYYEQYF.

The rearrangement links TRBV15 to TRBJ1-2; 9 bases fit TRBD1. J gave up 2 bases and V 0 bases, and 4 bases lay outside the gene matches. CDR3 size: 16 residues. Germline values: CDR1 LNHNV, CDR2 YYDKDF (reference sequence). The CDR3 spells CATSRDRDRANYGYTF. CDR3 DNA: TGTGCCACCAGCAGAGACCGGGACAGGGCAAACTATGGCTACACCTTC.

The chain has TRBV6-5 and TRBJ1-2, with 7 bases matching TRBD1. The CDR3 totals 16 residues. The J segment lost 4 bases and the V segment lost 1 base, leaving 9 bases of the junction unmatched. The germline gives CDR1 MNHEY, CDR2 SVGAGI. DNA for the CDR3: TGTGCCAGCAGTTACTTCGGACGACAGGGCGGCTATGGCTACACCTTC. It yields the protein CASSYFGRQGGYGYTF.

CDR3 residues: CASSFPGQRNTEAFF. The CDR3 bases are TGTGCCAGCAGCTTCCCGGGACAGCGGAACACTGAAGCTTTCTTT. The gene calls are TRBV7-8 and TRBJ1-1, with 7 bases lining up with TRBD1. J gave up 1 base and V 3 bases, and 5 bases lay outside the gene matches. This CDR3 contains 15 residues. Per germline, CDR1 SGHVS and CDR2 FQNEAQ.

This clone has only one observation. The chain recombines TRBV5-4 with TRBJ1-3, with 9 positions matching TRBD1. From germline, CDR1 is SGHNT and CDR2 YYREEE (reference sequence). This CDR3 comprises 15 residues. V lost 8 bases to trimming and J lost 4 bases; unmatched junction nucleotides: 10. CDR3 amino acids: CASSPWGQGGNTIYF. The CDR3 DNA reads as TGTGCCAGTTCCCCTTGGGGACAGGGAGGAAACACCATATATTTT. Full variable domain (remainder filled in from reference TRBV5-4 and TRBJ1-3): ETGVTQSPTHLIKTRGQQVTLRCSSQSGHNTVSWYQQALGQGPQFIFQYYREEENGRGNFPPRFSGLQFPNYSSELNVNALELDDSALYLCASSPWGQGGNTIYFGEGSWLTVV.

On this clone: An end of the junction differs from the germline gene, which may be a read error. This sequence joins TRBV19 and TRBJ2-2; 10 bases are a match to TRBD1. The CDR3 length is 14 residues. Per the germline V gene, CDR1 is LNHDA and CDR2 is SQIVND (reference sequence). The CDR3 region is CASRGQGLAGKLFF. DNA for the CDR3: TGTGCCAGTAGGGGACAGGGGTTGGCCGGGAAGCTGTTTTTT.

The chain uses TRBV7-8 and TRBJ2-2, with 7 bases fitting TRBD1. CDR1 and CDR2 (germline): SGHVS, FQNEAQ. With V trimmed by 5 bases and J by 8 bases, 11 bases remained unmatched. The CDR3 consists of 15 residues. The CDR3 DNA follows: TGTGCCAGCAGCCCCCGAGGACAGGTGGGAGGGGAGCTGTTTTTT. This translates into CASSPRGQVGGELFF.

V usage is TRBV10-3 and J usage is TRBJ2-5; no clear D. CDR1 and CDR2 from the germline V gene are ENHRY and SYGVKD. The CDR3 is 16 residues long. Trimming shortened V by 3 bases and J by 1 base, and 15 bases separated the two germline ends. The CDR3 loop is CAISDPKDRVQETQYF. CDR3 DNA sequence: TGTGCCATCAGTGACCCCAAAGATAGAGTCCAAGAGACCCAGTACTTC.

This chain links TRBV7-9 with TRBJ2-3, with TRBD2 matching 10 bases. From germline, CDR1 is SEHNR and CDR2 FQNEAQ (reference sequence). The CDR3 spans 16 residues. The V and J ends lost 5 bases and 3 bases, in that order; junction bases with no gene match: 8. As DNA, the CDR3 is TGTGCCAGCAGCCTGGGGAGCGGGGGGGGAACAGATACGCAGTATTTT. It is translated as CASSLGSGGGTDTQYF.

CDR3 region: CASWRGGEDEAFF. CDR3 coding DNA: TGTGCCAGCTGGCGGGGAGGGGAGGATGAAGCTTTCTTT. V and J are TRBV2 and TRBJ1-1; D may be TRBD1 (5 bases). There are 13 residues in the CDR3. V was cut by 8 bases and J by 7 bases, with 17 bases left in between. CDR1 and CDR2 (germline): SNHLY, FYNNEI.

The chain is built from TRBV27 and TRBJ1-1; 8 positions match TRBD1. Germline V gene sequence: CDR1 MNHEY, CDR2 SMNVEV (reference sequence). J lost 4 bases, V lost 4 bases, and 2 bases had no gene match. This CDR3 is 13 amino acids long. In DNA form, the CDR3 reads TGTGCCAGCAGTTCTCAGGGGGCCACTGAAGCTTTCTTT. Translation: CASSSQGATEAFF.

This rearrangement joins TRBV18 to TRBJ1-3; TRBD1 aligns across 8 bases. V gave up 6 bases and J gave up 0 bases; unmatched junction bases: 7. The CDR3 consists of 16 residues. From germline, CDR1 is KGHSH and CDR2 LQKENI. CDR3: CASSTGGPNSGNTIYF. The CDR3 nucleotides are TGTGCCAGCTCTACAGGGGGGCCAAACTCTGGAAACACCATATATTTT.

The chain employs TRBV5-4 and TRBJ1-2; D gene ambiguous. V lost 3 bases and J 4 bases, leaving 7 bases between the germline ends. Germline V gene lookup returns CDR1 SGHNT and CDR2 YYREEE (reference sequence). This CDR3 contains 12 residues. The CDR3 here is CASSSLLYGYTF. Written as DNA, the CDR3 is TGTGCCAGCAGCTCCCTTCTCTATGGCTACACCTTC.

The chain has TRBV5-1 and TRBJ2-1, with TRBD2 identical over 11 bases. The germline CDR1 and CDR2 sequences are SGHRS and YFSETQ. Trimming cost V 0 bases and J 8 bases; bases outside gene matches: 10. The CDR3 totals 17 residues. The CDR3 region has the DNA TGCGCCAGCAGCTTGGGCCTCTATAGCGGGGGGGCCCATGAGCAGTTCTTC. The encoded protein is CASSLGLYSGGAHEQFF.